This T cell receptor (beta chain) emerged from a study of T cell changes during pregnancy in multiple sclerosis (dated by TCRdb to the late 2010s). Describing the broader study: Changes in the T cell repertoire over the course of pregnancy were examined in this study in women with multiple sclerosis.

The protocol used for the library was the immunoSEQ multiplex PCR assay. TCRdb provides this immuneACCESS table in a form limited to in-frame rearrangements. Some clones are lacking; in checked studies, under half of them reflect an unresolved V gene, and why the rest are absent is not known. This sample gives roughly 45,000 clones in total; 90% of them show up just once. Of the sample, approximately 1.4% falls within the top ten clones. Notes on this clone: The antigen this receptor binds is unknown. The record has no base qualities; no much larger clone is one base away.

Trimming accounts for 2 bases at V and 6 bases at J, while the number of junction bases matched to no gene is 4. CDR1 SGHTA and CDR2 FQGTGA are derived from the germline V gene. There are 15 amino acids in the CDR3, from cysteine to phenylalanine inclusive. The entry retains the CDR3 DNA only, 45 bases that are in frame from base 1. The chain joins TRBV7-3 to TRBJ2-2, with TRBD1 identical over 9 junction bases. The sequence was obtained from a female donor in good health, enrolled as a control in a pregnancy study. The sample in question was peripheral blood, obtained in the first trimester of pregnancy. Here the CDR3 is given as CASSLGQGMAGELFF. The DNA sequence is given as TGTGCCAGCAGCTTAGGACAGGGGATGGCCGGGGAGCTGTTTTTT.